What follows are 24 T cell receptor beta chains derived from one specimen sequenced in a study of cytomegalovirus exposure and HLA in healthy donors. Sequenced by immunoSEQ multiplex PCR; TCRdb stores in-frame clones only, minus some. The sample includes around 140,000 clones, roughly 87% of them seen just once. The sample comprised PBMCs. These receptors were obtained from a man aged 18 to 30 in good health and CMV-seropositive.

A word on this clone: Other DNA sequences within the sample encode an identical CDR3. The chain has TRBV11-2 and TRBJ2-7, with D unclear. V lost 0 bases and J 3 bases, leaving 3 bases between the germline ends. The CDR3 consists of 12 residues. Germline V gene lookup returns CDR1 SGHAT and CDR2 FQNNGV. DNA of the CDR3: TGTGCCAGCAGCTTAGACCGCTACGAGCAGTACTTC. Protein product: CASSLDRYEQYF. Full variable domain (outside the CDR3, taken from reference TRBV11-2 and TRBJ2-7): EAGVAQSPRYKIIEKRQSVAFWCNPISGHATLYWYQQILGQGPKLLIQFQNNGVVDDSQLPKDRFSAERLKGVDSTLKIQPAKLEDSAVYLCASSLDRYEQYFGPGTRLTVT.

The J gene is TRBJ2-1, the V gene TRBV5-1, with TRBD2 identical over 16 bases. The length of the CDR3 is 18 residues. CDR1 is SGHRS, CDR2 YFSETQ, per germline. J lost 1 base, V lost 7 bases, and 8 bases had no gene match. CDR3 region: CASYQGLAGGRSYNEQFF. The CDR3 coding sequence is TGCGCCAGCTACCAGGGACTAGCGGGAGGGAGGTCCTACAATGAGCAGTTCTTC.

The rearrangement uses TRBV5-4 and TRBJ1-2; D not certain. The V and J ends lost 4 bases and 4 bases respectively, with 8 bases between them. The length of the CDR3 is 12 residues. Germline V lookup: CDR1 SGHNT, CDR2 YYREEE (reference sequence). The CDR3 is CASSPPGYGYTF. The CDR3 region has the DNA TGTGCCAGCAGCCCTCCCGGCTATGGCTACACCTTC. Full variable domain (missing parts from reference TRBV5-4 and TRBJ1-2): ETGVTQSPTHLIKTRGQQVTLRCSSQSGHNTVSWYQQALGQGPQFIFQYYREEENGRGNFPPRFSGLQFPNYSSELNVNALELDDSALYLCASSPPGYGYTFGSGTRLTVV.

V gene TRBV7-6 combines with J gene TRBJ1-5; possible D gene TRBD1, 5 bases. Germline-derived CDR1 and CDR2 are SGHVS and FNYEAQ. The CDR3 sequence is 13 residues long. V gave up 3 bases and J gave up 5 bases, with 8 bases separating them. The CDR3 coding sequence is TGTGCCAGCAGCTTGGCCAGGGATCAGCCCCAGCATTTT. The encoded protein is CASSLARDQPQHF.

As DNA, the CDR3 is TGTGCCTGGAGTAGGGGACAGGGTGAAAAACTGTTTTTT. Its protein is CAWSRGQGEKLFF. The rearrangement links TRBV30 to TRBJ1-4; 9 bases map to TRBD1. CDR1 and CDR2 (germline): GTSNPN, SVGIG (reference sequence). The CDR3 is 13 residues long. J lost 7 bases, V lost 2 bases, and 2 bases had no gene match. The full variable domain, completed using reference TRBV30 and TRBJ1-4, is SQTIHQWPATLVQPVGSPLSLECTVEGTSNPNLYWYRQAAGRGLQLLFYSVGIGQISSEVPQNLSASRPQDRQFILSSKKLLLSDSGFYLCAWSRGQGEKLFFGSGTQLSVL.

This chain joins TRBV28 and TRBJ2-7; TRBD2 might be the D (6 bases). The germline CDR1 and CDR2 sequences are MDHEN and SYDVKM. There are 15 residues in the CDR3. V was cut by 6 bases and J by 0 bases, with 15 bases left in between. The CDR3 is CASSRLSGSSYEQYF. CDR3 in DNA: TGTGCCAGCAGCAGACTATCCGGGAGCTCCTACGAGCAGTACTTC.

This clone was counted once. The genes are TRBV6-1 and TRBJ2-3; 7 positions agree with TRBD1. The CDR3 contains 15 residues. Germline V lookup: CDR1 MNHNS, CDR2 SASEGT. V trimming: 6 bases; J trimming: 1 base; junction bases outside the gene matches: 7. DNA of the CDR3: TGTGCCAGCAGCCCAATAGGGGGCCGCACAGATACGCAGTATTTT. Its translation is CASSPIGGRTDTQYF.

CDR3 region: CAWSADRGTEAFF. The CDR3 bases are TGTGCCTGGAGTGCCGATAGGGGCACTGAAGCTTTCTTT. The chain carries TRBV30 and TRBJ1-1, with a possible D match to TRBD1 (5 bases). Germline assignment: CDR1 GTSNPN and CDR2 SVGIG (reference sequence). This CDR3 region has 13 residues. Trimming left V 1 base short and J 4 bases short, with 10 bases between. The full variable domain, in which reference TRBV30 and TRBJ1-1 provide the parts outside the CDR3, is SQTIHQWPATLVQPVGSPLSLECTVEGTSNPNLYWYRQAAGRGLQLLFYSVGIGQISSEVPQNLSASRPQDRQFILSSKKLLLSDSGFYLCAWSADRGTEAFFGQGTRLTVV.

CDR3 region: CASSETGRAYEQYF. In DNA form, the CDR3 reads TGCGCCAGCAGTGAGACAGGTCGGGCCTACGAGCAGTACTTC. The gene calls are TRBV10-1 and TRBJ2-7, with a possible D match to TRBD1 (5 bases). There are 14 residues in the CDR3. The germline V and J ends were trimmed by 2 bases and 2 bases, with 10 bases remaining between them. Germline values: CDR1 WNHNN, CDR2 SYGVQD (reference sequence).

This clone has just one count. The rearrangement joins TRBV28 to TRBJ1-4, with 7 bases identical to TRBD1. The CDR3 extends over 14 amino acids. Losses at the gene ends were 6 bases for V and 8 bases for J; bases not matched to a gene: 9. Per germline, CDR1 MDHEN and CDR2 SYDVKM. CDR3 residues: CASRLTGVGEKLFF. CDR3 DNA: TGTGCCAGCAGGCTAACAGGGGTGGGCGAAAAACTGTTTTTT.

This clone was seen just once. This CDR3 reads CASRTGGSAEAFF. CDR3 sequence (DNA): TGTGCCAGTAGGACGGGGGGTAGCGCTGAAGCTTTCTTT. This chain joins TRBV19 and TRBJ1-1; TRBD1 is a possible D gene (5 bases). V lost 6 bases and J lost 6, with 14 bases in between. Germline-derived CDR1 and CDR2 are LNHDA and SQIVND (reference sequence). This CDR3 spans 13 amino acids.

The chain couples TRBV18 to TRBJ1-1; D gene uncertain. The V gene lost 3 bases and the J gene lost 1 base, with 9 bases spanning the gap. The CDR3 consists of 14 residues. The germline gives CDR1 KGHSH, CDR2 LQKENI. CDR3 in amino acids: CASSPRASNTEAFF. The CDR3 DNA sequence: TGTGCCAGCTCACCCCGAGCTTCGAACACTGAAGCTTTCTTT.

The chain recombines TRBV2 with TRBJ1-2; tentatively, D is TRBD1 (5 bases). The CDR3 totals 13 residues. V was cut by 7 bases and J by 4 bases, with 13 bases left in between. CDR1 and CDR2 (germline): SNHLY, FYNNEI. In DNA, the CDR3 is TGTGCCAGCACCGTCCAGGGATCCTATGGCTACACCTTC. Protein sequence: CASTVQGSYGYTF.

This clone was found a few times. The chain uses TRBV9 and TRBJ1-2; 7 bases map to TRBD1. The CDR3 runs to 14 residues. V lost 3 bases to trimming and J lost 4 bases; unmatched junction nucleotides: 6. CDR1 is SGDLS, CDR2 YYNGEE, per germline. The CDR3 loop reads CASSAHRTGYGYTF. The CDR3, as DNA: TGTGCCAGCAGCGCCCATAGGACAGGCTATGGCTACACCTTC.

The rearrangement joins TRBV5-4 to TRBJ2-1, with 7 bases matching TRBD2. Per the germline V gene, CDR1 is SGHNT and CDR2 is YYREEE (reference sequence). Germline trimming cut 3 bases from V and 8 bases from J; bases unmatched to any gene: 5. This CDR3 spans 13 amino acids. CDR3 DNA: TGTGCCAGCAGCTGGAGCGGGGTTGATGAGCAGTTCTTC. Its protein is CASSWSGVDEQFF. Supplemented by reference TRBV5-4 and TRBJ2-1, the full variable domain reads ETGVTQSPTHLIKTRGQQVTLRCSSQSGHNTVSWYQQALGQGPQFIFQYYREEENGRGNFPPRFSGLQFPNYSSELNVNALELDDSALYLCASSWSGVDEQFFGPGTRLTVL.

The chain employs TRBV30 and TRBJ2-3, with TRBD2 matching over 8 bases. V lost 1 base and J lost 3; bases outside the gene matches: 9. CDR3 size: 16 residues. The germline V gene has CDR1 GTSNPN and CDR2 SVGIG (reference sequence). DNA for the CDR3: TGTGCCTGGAGTGGCGCAGCGGGGGCGAGTACAGATACGCAGTATTTT. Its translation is CAWSGAAGASTDTQYF.

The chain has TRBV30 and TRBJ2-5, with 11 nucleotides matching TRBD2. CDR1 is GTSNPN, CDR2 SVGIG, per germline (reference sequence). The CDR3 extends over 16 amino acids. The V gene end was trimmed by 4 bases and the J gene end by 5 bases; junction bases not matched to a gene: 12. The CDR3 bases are TGTGCCTGGAACGTAGCGGGAGGGAAAGGTGGGGAGACCCAGTACTTC. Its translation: CAWNVAGGKGGETQYF. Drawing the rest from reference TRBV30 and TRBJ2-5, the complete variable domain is SQTIHQWPATLVQPVGSPLSLECTVEGTSNPNLYWYRQAAGRGLQLLFYSVGIGQISSEVPQNLSASRPQDRQFILSSKKLLLSDSGFYLCAWNVAGGKGGETQYFGPGTRLLVL.

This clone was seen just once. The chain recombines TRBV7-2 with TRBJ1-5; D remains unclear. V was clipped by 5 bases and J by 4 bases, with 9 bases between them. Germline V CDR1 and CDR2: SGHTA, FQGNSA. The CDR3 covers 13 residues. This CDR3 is CASSTTGNQPQHF. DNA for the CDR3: TGTGCCAGCAGCACGACGGGAAATCAGCCCCAGCATTTT. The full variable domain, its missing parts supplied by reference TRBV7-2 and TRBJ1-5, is GAGVSQSPSNKVTEKGKDVELRCDPISGHTALYWYRQSLGQGLEFLIYFQGNSAPDKSGLPSDRFSAERTGGSVSTLTIQRTQQEDSAVYLCASSTTGNQPQHFGDGTRLSIL.

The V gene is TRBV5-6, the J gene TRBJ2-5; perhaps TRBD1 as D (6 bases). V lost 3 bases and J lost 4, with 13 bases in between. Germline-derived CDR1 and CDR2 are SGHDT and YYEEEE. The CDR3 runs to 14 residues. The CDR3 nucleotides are TGTGCCAGCAGCTCAGGGGCCATCCTAGAGACCCAGTACTTC. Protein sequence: CASSSGAILETQYF.

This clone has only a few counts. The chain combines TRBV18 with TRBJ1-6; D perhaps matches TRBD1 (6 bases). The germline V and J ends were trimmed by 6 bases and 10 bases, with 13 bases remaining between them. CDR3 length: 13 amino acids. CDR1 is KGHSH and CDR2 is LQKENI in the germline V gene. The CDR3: CASSRGGGSPLHF. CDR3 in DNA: TGTGCCAGCTCCCGGGGAGGGGGATCACCCCTCCACTTT.

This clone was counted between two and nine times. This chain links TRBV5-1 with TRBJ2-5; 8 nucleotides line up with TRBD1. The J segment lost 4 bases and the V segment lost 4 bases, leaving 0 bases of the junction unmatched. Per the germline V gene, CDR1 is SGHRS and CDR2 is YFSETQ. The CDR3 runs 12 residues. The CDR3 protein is CASSDRGETQYF. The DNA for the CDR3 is TGCGCCAGCAGCGACAGGGGAGAGACCCAGTACTTC. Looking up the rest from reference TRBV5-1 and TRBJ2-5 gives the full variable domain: KAGVTQTPRYLIKTRGQQVTLSCSPISGHRSVSWYQQTPGQGLQFLFEYFSETQRNKGNFPGRFSGRQFSNSRSEMNVSTLELGDSALYLCASSDRGETQYFGPGTRLLVL.

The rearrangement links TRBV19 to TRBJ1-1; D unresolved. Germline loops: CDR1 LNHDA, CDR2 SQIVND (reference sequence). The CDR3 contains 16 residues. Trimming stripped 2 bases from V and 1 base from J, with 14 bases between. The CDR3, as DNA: TGTGCCAGTAGTATAAAGGTGTCGGGAGCGAACACTGAAGCTTTCTTT. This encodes CASSIKVSGANTEAFF.

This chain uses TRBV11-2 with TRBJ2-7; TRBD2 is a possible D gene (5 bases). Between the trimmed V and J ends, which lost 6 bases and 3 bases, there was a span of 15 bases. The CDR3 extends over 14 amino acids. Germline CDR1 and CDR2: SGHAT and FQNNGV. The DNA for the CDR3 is TGTGCCAGCAGTCCCAGTTCGGGAAACTACGAGCAGTACTTC. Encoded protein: CASSPSSGNYEQYF. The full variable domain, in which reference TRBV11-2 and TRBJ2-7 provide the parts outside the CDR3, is EAGVAQSPRYKIIEKRQSVAFWCNPISGHATLYWYQQILGQGPKLLIQFQNNGVVDDSQLPKDRFSAERLKGVDSTLKIQPAKLEDSAVYLCASSPSSGNYEQYFGPGTRLTVT.

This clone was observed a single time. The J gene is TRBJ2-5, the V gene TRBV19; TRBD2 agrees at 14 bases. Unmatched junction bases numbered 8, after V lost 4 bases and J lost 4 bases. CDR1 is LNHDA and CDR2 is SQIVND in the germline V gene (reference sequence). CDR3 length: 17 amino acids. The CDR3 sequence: CASSTKGLAGVSETQYF. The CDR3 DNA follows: TGTGCCAGTAGTACAAAGGGACTAGCGGGAGTTTCAGAGACCCAGTACTTC.